This TCR beta chain is drawn from a study of immune evolution from preneoplasia to lung adenocarcinoma. Sequenced by immunoSEQ multiplex PCR; TCRdb stores in-frame clones only, minus some. The repertoire holds roughly 4,400 clones, with around 68% as singletons. Patients had resection in Japan or China between the mid-2010s and the late 2010s. Study-level results: Top clone frequencies peaked in normal lung, apparently declining through invasive adenocarcinoma. Later-stage lesions appeared to have more T cells, more diversity, less clonality.

Concerning this clone itself: Antigen unknown.

V dropped 0 bases and J dropped 6 bases, with 9 bases sitting between them. The CDR3 totals 13 residues. Germline loops: CDR1 LGHNA, CDR2 YNFKEQ. The TCR was taken from a person aged 55-80 years with lung adenocarcinoma. Material for sequencing was FFPE adjacent normal lung tissue. The chain employs TRBV4-2 and TRBJ2-7, with TRBD2 as a possible D gene (6 bases). CDR3: CASSQDLGGEQYF. Here the CDR3 DNA reads TGTGCCAGCAGCCAAGATTTGGGGGGCGAGCAGTACTTC.